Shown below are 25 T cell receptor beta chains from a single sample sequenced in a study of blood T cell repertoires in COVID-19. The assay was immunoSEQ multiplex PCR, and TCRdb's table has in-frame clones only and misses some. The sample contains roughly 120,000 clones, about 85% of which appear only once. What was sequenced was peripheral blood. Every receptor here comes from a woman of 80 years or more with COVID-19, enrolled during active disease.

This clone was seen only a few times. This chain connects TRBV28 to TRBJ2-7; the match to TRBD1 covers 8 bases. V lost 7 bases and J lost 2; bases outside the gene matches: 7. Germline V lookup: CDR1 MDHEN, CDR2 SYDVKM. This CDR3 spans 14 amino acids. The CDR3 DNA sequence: TGTGCCAGCATCCCAGGGGGCCTGACCTACGAGCAGTACTTC. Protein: CASIPGGLTYEQYF.

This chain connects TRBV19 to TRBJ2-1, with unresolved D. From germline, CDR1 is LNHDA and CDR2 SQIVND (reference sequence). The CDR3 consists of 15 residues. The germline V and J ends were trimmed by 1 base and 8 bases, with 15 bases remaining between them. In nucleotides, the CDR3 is TGTGCCAGTAGTATAGCCTCGGGTAGCTTCCATGAGCAGTTCTTC. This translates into CASSIASGSFHEQFF.

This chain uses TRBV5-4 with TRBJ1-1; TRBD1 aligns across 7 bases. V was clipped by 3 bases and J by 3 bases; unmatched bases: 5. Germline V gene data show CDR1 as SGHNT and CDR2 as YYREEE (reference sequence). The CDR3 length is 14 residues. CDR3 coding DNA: TGTGCCAGCAGCTCCAGGGGGATTTACACTGAAGCTTTCTTT. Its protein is CASSSRGIYTEAFF.

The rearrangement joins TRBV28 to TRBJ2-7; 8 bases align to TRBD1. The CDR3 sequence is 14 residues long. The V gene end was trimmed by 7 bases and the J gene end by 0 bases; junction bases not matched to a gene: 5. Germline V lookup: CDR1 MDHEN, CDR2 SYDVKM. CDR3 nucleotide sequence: TGTGCCAGCAAGGGGACAGGATACTCCTACGAGCAGTACTTC. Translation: CASKGTGYSYEQYF.

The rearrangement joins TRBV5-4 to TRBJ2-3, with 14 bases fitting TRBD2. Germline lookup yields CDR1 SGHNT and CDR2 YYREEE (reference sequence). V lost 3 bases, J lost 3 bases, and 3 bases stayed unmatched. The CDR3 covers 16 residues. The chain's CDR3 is CASSSRLAGGTDTQYF. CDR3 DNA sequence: TGTGCCAGCAGCTCCCGACTAGCGGGAGGGACAGATACGCAGTATTTT.

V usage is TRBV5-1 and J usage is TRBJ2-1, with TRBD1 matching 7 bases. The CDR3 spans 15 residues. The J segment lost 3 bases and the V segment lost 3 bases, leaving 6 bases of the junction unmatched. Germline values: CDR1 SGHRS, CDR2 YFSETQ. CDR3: CASSSSGTDYNEQFF. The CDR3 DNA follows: TGCGCCAGCAGCTCCTCCGGGACAGACTACAATGAGCAGTTCTTC.

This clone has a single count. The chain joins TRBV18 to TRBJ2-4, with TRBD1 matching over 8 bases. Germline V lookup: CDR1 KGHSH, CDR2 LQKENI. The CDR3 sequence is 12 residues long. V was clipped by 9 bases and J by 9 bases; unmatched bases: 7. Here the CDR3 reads CASKTGGGIQYF. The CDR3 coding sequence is TGTGCCAGTAAAACAGGGGGAGGCATTCAGTACTTC.

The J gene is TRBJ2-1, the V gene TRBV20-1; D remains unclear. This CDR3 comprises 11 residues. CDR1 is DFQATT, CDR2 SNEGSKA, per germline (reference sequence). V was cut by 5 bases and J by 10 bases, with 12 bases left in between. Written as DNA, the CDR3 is TGCAGTGCTCCAGTCCGATGGGAGCAGTTCTTC. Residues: CSAPVRWEQFF.

CDR3 amino acids: CASSQDLPGEGRYF. CDR3 sequence (DNA): TGTGCCAGCAGCCAAGACCTGCCGGGGGAGGGAAGGTACTTC. J is TRBJ2-7 and V is TRBV3-1 (or the pseudogene TRBV3-2); 7 bases agree with TRBD2. The ends lost 0 bases at V and 12 bases at J; junction bases unmatched: 11. CDR3 length: 14 residues. Germline CDR1 and CDR2: LGHDT and YNNKEL (reference sequence).

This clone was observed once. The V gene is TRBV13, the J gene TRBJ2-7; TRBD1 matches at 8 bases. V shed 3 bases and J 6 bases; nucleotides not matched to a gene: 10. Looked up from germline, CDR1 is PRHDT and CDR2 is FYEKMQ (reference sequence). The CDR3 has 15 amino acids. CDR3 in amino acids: CASSFGTGLSSEQYF. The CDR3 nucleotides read TGTGCCAGCAGCTTCGGGACAGGCCTCTCTTCCGAGCAGTACTTC.

DNA of the CDR3: TGTGCCAGCAGTTCGGGCGGGACAGGGGGGTACCATGGCTACACCTTC. This codes for CASSSGGTGGYHGYTF. J is TRBJ1-2 and V is TRBV6-6; 11 nucleotides align to TRBD1. Germline V gives CDR1 MNHNY, CDR2 SVGAGI (reference sequence). This CDR3 spans 16 amino acids. With V trimmed by 4 bases and J by 6 bases, 10 bases remained unmatched.

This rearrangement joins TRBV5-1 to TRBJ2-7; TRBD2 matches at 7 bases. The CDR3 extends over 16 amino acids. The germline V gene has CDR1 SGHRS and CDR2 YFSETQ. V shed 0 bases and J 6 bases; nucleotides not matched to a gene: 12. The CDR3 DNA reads TGCGCCAGCAGCTTGGACGCGGACCGCGGGGGTGCCGAGCAGTACTTC. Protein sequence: CASSLDADRGGAEQYF.

The chain's CDR3 is CASSLTGLPGGQPQHF. The CDR3 nucleotides are TGTGCCAGCTCCCTCACGGGCCTCCCGGGAGGTCAGCCCCAGCATTTT. The J gene is TRBJ1-5, the V gene TRBV18; D is ambiguous. Germline CDR1 KGHSH, CDR2 LQKENI. The CDR3 length is 16 residues. Trimming pared 6 bases from V and 6 bases from J, leaving 21 bases between.

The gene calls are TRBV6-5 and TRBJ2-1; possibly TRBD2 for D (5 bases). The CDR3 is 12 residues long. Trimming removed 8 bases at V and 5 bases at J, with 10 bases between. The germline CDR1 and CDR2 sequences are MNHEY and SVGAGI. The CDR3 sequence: CASRRTDNEQFF. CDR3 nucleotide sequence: TGTGCCAGCCGGAGGACCGACAATGAGCAGTTCTTC.

CDR3 bases: TGTGCCAGCAGTAGGACGGCCGGGGGAGGCACAGATACGCAGTATTTT. Translating gives CASSRTAGGGTDTQYF. The chain uses TRBV6-6 and TRBJ2-3; D possibly corresponds to TRBD2 (6 bases). CDR1 is MNHNY and CDR2 is SVGAGI in the germline V gene (reference sequence). V lost 5 bases and J lost 1, with 16 bases in between. The CDR3 runs 16 residues.

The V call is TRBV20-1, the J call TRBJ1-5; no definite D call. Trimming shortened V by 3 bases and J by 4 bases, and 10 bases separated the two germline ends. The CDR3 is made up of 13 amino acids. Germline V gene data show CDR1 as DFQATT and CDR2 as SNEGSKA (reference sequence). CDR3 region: CSASFNPNQPQHF. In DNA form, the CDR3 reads TGCAGTGCTAGTTTCAATCCAAATCAGCCCCAGCATTTT.

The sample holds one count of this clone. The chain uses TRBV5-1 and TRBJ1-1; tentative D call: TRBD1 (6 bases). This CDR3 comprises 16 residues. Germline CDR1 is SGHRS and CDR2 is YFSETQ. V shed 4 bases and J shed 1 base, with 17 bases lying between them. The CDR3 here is CASSPRTLGGNTEAFF. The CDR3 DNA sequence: TGCGCCAGCAGCCCAAGGACCTTAGGGGGGAACACTGAAGCTTTCTTT.

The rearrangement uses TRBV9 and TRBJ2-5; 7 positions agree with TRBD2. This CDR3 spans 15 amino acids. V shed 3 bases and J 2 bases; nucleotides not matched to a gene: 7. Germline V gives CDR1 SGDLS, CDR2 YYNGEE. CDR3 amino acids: CASSAGTNRQETQYF. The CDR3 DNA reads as TGTGCCAGCAGCGCCGGGACTAACCGTCAAGAGACCCAGTACTTC.

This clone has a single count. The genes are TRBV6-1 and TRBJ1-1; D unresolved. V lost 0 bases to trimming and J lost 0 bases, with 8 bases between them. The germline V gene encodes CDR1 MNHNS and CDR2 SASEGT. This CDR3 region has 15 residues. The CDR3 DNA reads TGTGCCAGCAGTGAAGCGCACAGTTTGAACACTGAAGCTTTCTTT. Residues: CASSEAHSLNTEAFF.

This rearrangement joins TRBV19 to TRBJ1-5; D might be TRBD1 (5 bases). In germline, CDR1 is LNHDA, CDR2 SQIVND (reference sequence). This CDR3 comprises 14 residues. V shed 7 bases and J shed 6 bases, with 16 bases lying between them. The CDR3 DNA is TGTGCCAGTAATCTCGGGGGATCTACTCAGCCCCAGCATTTT. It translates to CASNLGGSTQPQHF.

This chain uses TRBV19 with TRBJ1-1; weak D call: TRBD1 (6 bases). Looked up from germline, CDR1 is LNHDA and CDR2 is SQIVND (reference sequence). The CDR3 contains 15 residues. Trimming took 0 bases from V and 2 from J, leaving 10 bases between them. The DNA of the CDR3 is TGTGCCAGTAGTATAGACGGGACATTTAACACTGAAGCTTTCTTT. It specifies CASSIDGTFNTEAFF.

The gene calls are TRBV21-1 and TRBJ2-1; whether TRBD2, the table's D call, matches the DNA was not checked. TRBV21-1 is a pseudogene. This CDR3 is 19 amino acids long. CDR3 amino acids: CASRAWREGRGLIGDEQFF. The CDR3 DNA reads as TGTGCCAGCAGGGCCTGGCGGGAGGGCCGGGGACTCATCGGCGATGAGCAGTTCTTC.

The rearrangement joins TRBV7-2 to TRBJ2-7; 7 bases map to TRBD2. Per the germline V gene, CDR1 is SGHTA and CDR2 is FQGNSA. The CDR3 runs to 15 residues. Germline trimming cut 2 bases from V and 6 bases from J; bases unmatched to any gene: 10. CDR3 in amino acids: CASSLNAGAPREQYF. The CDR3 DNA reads TGTGCCAGCAGCTTAAATGCGGGAGCGCCCCGCGAGCAGTACTTC.

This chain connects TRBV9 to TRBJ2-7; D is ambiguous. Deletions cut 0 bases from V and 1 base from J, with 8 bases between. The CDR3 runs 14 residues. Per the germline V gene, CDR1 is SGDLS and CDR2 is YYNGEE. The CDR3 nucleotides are TGTGCCAGCAGCGTAGTCGACTTTTCCTACGAGCAGTACTTC. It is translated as CASSVVDFSYEQYF. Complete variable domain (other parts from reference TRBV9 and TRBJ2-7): DSGVTQTPKHLITATGQRVTLRCSPRSGDLSVYWYQQSLDQGLQFLIQYYNGEERAKGNILERFSAQQFPDLHSELNLSSLELGDSALYFCASSVVDFSYEQYFGPGTRLTVT.

The CDR3 here is CASSVRLAAYEQYF. CDR3 coding DNA: TGTGCCAGCAGTGTAAGGCTAGCGGCCTACGAGCAGTACTTC. The V call is TRBV27, the J call TRBJ2-7; 7 bases are a match to TRBD2. V lost 5 bases and J lost 2; bases outside the gene matches: 6. The CDR3 is 14 residues long. The germline V gene has CDR1 MNHEY and CDR2 SMNVEV (reference sequence).